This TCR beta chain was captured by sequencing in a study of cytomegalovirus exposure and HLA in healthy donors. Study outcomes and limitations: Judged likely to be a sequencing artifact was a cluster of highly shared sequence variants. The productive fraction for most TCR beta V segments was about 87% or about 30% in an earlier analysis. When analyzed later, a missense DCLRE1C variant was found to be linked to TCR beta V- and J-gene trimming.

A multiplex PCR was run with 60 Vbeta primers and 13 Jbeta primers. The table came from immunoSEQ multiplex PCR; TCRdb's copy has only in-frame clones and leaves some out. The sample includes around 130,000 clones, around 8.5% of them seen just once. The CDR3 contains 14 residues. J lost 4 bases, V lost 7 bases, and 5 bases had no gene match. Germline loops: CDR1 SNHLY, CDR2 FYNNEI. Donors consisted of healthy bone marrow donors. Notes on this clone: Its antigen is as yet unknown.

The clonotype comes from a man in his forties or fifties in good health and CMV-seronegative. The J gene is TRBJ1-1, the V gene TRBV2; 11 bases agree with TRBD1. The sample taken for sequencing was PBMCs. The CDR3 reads CASTPGTGGTEAFF. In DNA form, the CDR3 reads TGTGCCAGCACCCCCGGGACAGGGGGCACTGAAGCTTTCTTT. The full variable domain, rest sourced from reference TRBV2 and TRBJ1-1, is EPEVTQTPSHQVTQMGQEVILRCVPISNHLYFYWYRQILGQKVEFLVSFYNNEISEKSEIFDDQFSVERPDGSNFTLKIRSTKLEDSAMYFCASTPGTGGTEAFFGQGTRLTVV.